This T cell receptor beta chain was obtained from a study of T cell responses to AZD1222 COVID-19 vaccine. General observations from the study: Reportedly, nearly half of unique spike TCRs recognized epitopes outside B.1.351/B.1.1.7 mutations.

V was clipped by 5 bases and J by 7 bases; unmatched bases: 7. Germline lookup yields CDR1 MNHEY and CDR2 SVGAGI. CDR3 length: 14 residues. Measured with immunoSEQ multiplex PCR; TCRdb has only the in-frame clones, and not every one. This table has about 54,000 clones, 70% to 90% appearing once. The count of this clone is one. No antigen is known for it. The chain carries TRBV6-5 and TRBJ1-2, with 10 bases fitting TRBD1. This specimen consisted of peripheral blood, obtained on day 0 of AZD1222 vaccination. This TCR was recovered from an adult in good health. The CDR3 reads CASSPDRGPVGYTF. DNA for the CDR3: TGTGCCAGCAGTCCTGACAGGGGGCCTGTTGGCTACACCTTC.